The 10 T cell receptor beta chains listed next were all sequenced from one sample in a study of siplizumab effects on memory and regulatory T cells. As described, mixed lymphocyte reaction cells underwent coculture at 37°C for a duration of around six days. Profiling relied on immunoSEQ multiplex PCR, and the TCRdb table lists in-frame clones only, not all of them. Altogether just under 20,000 clones are present, about 45% being singletons, with the ten largest covering about 5.5%. These receptors lack a known antigen. The sample consisted of CFSE-low (dividing) CD4+ T cells sorted from an allogeneic mixed lymphocyte reaction. The receptor set was obtained from a human donor in good health; the cells came from an allogeneic mixed lymphocyte reaction. Some clones in this sample may be carry-over from other donors' samples.

The V call is TRBV6-6, the J call TRBJ1-6, with 10 bases identical to TRBD1. This CDR3 comprises 16 residues. Germline CDR1 is MNHNY and CDR2 is SVGAGI (reference sequence). V lost 7 bases to trimming and J lost 5 bases; unmatched junction nucleotides: 8. The CDR3 here is CASKTQDRGDNSPLHF. The CDR3 DNA is TGTGCCAGCAAAACCCAGGACAGGGGGGATAATTCACCCCTCCACTTT.

The V call is TRBV18, the J call TRBJ1-2, with D possibly matching TRBD1 (5 bases). CDR3 size: 14 residues. Trimming took 6 bases from V and 2 from J, leaving 13 bases between them. Germline V CDR1 and CDR2: KGHSH, LQKENI. Here the CDR3 reads CASSPGTPNYGYTF. CDR3 DNA: TGTGCCAGCTCGCCCGGGACTCCGAACTATGGCTACACCTTC.

The gene calls are TRBV2 and TRBJ2-7; 10 nucleotides agree with TRBD1. The junction had 6 bases not matched to a gene; V was cut back by 6 bases and J by 1 base. The CDR3 has 15 residues. The germline gives CDR1 SNHLY, CDR2 FYNNEI. CDR3 loop: CASRGTGEYSYEQYF. CDR3 DNA sequence: TGTGCCAGCAGAGGGACAGGGGAATATTCCTACGAGCAGTACTTC.

The V and J genes are TRBV7-9 and TRBJ2-2, with a possible D match to TRBD2 (5 bases). V lost 3 bases, J lost 4 bases, and 15 bases lay in between. Germline V gene sequence: CDR1 SEHNR, CDR2 FQNEAQ (reference sequence). This CDR3 region has 16 residues. The CDR3 DNA follows: TGTGCCAGCAGCTTTTCCGGGCTACGGGGCACCGGGGAGCTGTTTTTT. Its protein is CASSFSGLRGTGELFF.

This chain uses TRBV21-1 with TRBJ2-5; the D call in the table, TRBD2, was not verified against the DNA. TRBV21-1 corresponds to a pseudogene. The length of the CDR3 is 14 residues. This CDR3 is CASSNGEYQETQYF. The CDR3 bases are TGTGCCAGCAGCAACGGGGAGTACCAAGAGACCCAGTACTTC.

CDR3 bases: TGTGCCAGCAGCCAGACCCAAGCTAGGACTGGAAACACCATATATTTT. It codes for CASSQTQARTGNTIYF. This chain joins TRBV11-2 and TRBJ1-3; D gene uncertain. Trimming took 5 bases from V and 2 from J, leaving 16 bases between them. The CDR3 extends over 16 amino acids. Germline CDR1 is SGHAT and CDR2 is FQNNGV. The variable domain in full, with the rest retrieved from reference TRBV11-2 and TRBJ1-3, is EAGVAQSPRYKIIEKRQSVAFWCNPISGHATLYWYQQILGQGPKLLIQFQNNGVVDDSQLPKDRFSAERLKGVDSTLKIQPAKLEDSAVYLCASSQTQARTGNTIYFGEGSWLTVV.

The V call is TRBV4-1, the J call TRBJ1-1, with 10 bases that match TRBD1. V shed 3 bases and J 5 bases; nucleotides not matched to a gene: 6. The CDR3 loop spans 15 amino acids. The germline V gene has CDR1 MGHRA and CDR2 YSYEKL. In nucleotides, the CDR3 is TGCGCCAGCAGCCACCGACAGGGGGCAAGGACTGAAGCTTTCTTT. Encoded protein: CASSHRQGARTEAFF.

This clone was seen more than once but under ten times. The chain employs TRBV19 and TRBJ2-5, with 9 bases identical to TRBD1. J lost 6 bases, V lost 8 bases, and 7 bases had no gene match. The CDR3 runs 13 residues. The germline V gene has CDR1 LNHDA and CDR2 SQIVND (reference sequence). CDR3 region: CASRRTGAKTQYF. The CDR3 DNA is TGTGCCAGTCGACGGACAGGGGCGAAGACCCAGTACTTC.

This clone counts as medium-sized (0.01 to 0.1%). The J gene is TRBJ2-2, the V gene TRBV7-7; 11 bases map to TRBD2. CDR3 length: 14 amino acids. Germline values: CDR1 SSHAT, CDR2 FNYEAQ (reference sequence). The ends lost 6 bases at V and 7 bases at J; junction bases unmatched: 4. This CDR3 is CASRKGLAVGELFF. CDR3 DNA sequence: TGTGCCAGCAGAAAGGGACTAGCGGTCGGGGAGCTGTTTTTT.

The V and J genes are TRBV4-1 and TRBJ1-2; a weak D match, TRBD1 (5 bases). V lost 4 bases and J 5 bases, leaving 11 bases between the germline ends. This CDR3 is 13 amino acids long. Looked up from germline, CDR1 is MGHRA and CDR2 is YSYEKL. CDR3 amino acids: CASSPTGGYGYTF. Written as DNA, the CDR3 is TGCGCCAGCAGCCCGACGGGGGGATATGGCTACACCTTC.